Detailed here is one T cell receptor (beta chain). Antigen specificity is unknown. V dropped 7 bases and J dropped 4 bases, with 28 bases sitting between them. This CDR3 region has 18 residues. Germline V CDR1 and CDR2: LNHDA, SQIVND (reference sequence). This entry is derived from a study of T cell responses to AZD1222 COVID-19 vaccine. Study-wide results and limits: Donors were largely white British and mainly female; clonal diversity was possibly underestimated. There were vaccine-associated CD4 TCRs across spike, dominant at 160-218 and 743-854. Recipients of two AZD1222 doses showed rising Spike-specific TCR breadth and depth. Close to half of spike-specific TCRs reportedly recognize unmutated variant regions.

Measured with immunoSEQ multiplex PCR; TCRdb has only the in-frame clones, and not every one. The sample yields under 150,000 clones, approximately 85% seen once. This TCR derives from an adult who received the MenACWY meningococcal vaccine as a control. This specimen was peripheral blood, taken 28 days after the second dose of the MenACWY control vaccine. J is TRBJ1-1 and V is TRBV19, with D maybe TRBD1 (6 bases). The DNA for the CDR3 is TGTGCCAGTAACGGGGGGGCAGGACGCTCCCTCTCTCTCACTGAAGCTTTCTTT. Translated: CASNGGAGRSLSLTEAFF.